This T cell receptor beta chain emerged from a study of blood T cells in healthy people across ages. Findings and limits, study-wide: The study could not conclusively compare naive and antigen-experienced cells, given its unsorted PBMCs.

Extractions gave at least 5 micrograms of total RNA per sample. With a J-beta primer mix and a sample-barcoded 5' primer, a second PCR ran roughly 6 to 11 cycles. TCRdb re-called the 5' RACE reads through MiXCR, storing one row per CDR3 protein. The sample has over a million distinct CDR3 sequences, approximately 42% seen once; the top ten hold about 3.8%. Per the germline V gene, CDR1 is KGHDR and CDR2 is SFDVKD. This CDR3 region has 12 residues. V was shortened by 9 bases and J by 8 bases, with 13 bases between the two germline ends. Comment on this clonotype: Its cognate antigen is unknown.

The sequence derives from a woman aged 18-29 years in good health. The chain has TRBV24-1 and TRBJ2-1, with D unclear. Sequencing used blood. CDR3 sequence (DNA): TGTGCCACCTTGCGGCGAGGCGATGAGCAGTTCTTC. Residues: CATLRRGDEQFF.